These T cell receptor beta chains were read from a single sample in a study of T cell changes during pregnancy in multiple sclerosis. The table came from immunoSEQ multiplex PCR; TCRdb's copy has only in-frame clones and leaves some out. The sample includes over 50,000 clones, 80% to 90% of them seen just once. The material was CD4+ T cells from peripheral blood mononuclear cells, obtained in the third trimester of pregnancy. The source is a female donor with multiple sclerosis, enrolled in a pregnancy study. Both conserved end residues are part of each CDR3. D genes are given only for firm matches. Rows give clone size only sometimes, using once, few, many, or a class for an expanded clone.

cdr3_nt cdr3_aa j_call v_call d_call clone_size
TGTGCCAGCAGCTTGTTCACAGGGACACCCAATTCACCCCTCCACTTT CASSLFTGTPNSPLHF TRBJ1-6 TRBV5-8 . .
TGTGCCAGCAGCACCCACAAGAGCACAGATACGCAGTATTTT CASSTHKSTDTQYF TRBJ2-3 TRBV4-2 . .
TGTGCCAGTAGTACCGAGACAGGGGGCGCGACTGGGGCCAACGTCCTGACTTTC CASSTETGGATGANVLTF TRBJ2-6 TRBV19 TRBD1 .
TGTGCCAGCAGAGCAGCGGGGGCCTACGAGCAGTACTTC CASRAAGAYEQYF TRBJ2-7 TRBV25-1 TRBD2 .
TGTGCCAGCAGTTACTCGGCTAGGCAGCAGTTCTTC CASSYSARQQFF TRBJ2-1 TRBV6-5 . .
TGCGCCAGCAGCTTGAGGAGGGCCGACGAGCAGTACTTC CASSLRRADEQYF TRBJ2-7 TRBV5-1 . .
TGTGCCAGCACACAGACTAGCGGATACACAGATACGCAGTATTTT CASTQTSGYTDTQYF TRBJ2-3 TRBV27 TRBD2 .
TGTGCCAGCACAGAGACCCAGGTCCTTAACTATGGCTACACCTTC CASTETQVLNYGYTF TRBJ1-2 TRBV28 . once
TGTGCCAGCAGTGACCTGCCAGGGGTGGGCACAGATACGCAGTATTTT CASSDLPGVGTDTQYF TRBJ2-3 TRBV6-4 . .
TGCGCCAGCAGCCAAGAGGTCCAGGACAGCTTGGGGGAAAAACTGTTTTTT CASSQEVQDSLGEKLFF TRBJ1-4 TRBV4-3 . .
TGTGCCAGCAGCCCGAGACAGGGGGCCTACAATGAGCAGTTCTTC CASSPRQGAYNEQFF TRBJ2-1 TRBV7-2 TRBD1 .
TGTGCCAGCAGCTTTGGACAGACGCTCAATCAGCCCCAGCATTTT CASSFGQTLNQPQHF TRBJ1-5 TRBV5-5 . few
TGTGCCAGTGGAAACAGGGAACGCACCGGGGAGCTGTTTTTT CASGNRERTGELFF TRBJ2-2 TRBV2 . .
TGCGCCAGCAGCCACACGGACAGGGGGAACTATGGCTACACCTTC CASSHTDRGNYGYTF TRBJ1-2 TRBV4-3 TRBD1 .
TGTGCCAGCTCACCCCGACTAGCGGCTAGCACAGATACGCAGTATTTT CASSPRLAASTDTQYF TRBJ2-3 TRBV18 TRBD2 .
TGTGCCAGCACCTTAGACAGGAACACCGGGGAGCTGTTTTTT CASTLDRNTGELFF TRBJ2-2 TRBV6-6 . few
TGTGCCAGCAGTGGGGGCAGCATAAACACTGAAGCTTTCTTT CASSGGSINTEAFF TRBJ1-1 TRBV2 . .
TGTGCCAGCAGTTACTCCCCCACCCCCAGGGGCCAGAGCTACACCTTC CASSYSPTPRGQSYTF TRBJ1-2 TRBV6-5 . .
TGTGCCAGCAGCCCCCAGGGGTTCGGACAGCCCCAGCATTTT CASSPQGFGQPQHF TRBJ1-5 TRBV6-5 . .
TGTGCCAGCAGCCAAGTGGCGACTAGCGGGAACTACGAGCAGTACTTC CASSQVATSGNYEQYF TRBJ2-7 TRBV4-2 TRBD2 .
TGTGCCAGCGATCAGACAGATCGCTACCCACAGTACTTC CASDQTDRYPQYF TRBJ2-7 TRBV2 . .
TGTGCCAGCAGCGGTACTAGCGGGACTTACAATGAGCAGTTCTTC CASSGTSGTYNEQFF TRBJ2-1 TRBV7-2 TRBD2 .
TGTGCCAGCAGCTTAGTCATGGCCACTGAAGCTTTCTTT CASSLVMATEAFF TRBJ1-1 TRBV7-9 . .
TGTGCCAGCACCCGGACAGCCCTCTATGGCTACACCTTC CASTRTALYGYTF TRBJ1-2 TRBV7-2 . .
TGTGCCAGCAGTTCTGATGGAGGGTACAATGAGCAGTTCTTC CASSSDGGYNEQFF TRBJ2-1 TRBV2 . .
TGCGCCAGCAGGCGGGAGGGCCTCCCAGATACGCAGTATTTT CASRREGLPDTQYF TRBJ2-3 TRBV5-1 TRBD2 .
TGTGCCTGGAGTGTACCCCCTAGCCACAATGAGCAGTTCTTC CAWSVPPSHNEQFF TRBJ2-1 TRBV30 . .
TGTGCCAGCAGTCCGCGACAGGTACCCGCTTTCTTT CASSPRQVPAFF TRBJ1-1 TRBV6-5 . .
TGTGCCAGTTCCGCTAATTGGAACACTGAAGCTTTCTTT CASSANWNTEAFF TRBJ1-1 TRBV6-5 . .
TGTGCCAGCAGCGGCGAAACTGGGACTCTTGGGGAGCAGTTCTTC CASSGETGTLGEQFF TRBJ2-1 TRBV5-4 . once
TGTGCCAGCTCACCAGCGGGACTAGCGGGAGGGGAGACCCAGTACTTC CASSPAGLAGGETQYF TRBJ2-5 TRBV18 TRBD2 .